Listed here is a single TCR beta chain. Only in-frame clones appear in the TCRdb table, and some are missing; sequencing was by immunoSEQ multiplex PCR. The sample has fewer than 500,000 clones; roughly nine tenths are singletons. As to treatment: roughly 18 received Ad26.COV2.S at low or high dose, single or two shots; 5 received placebo; per-sample allocation not given. Day 63 after the first vaccine or placebo injection was the time point for sampling. Based in Boston, the donor was an adult of 18-55 years. This record comes from a study of Ad26.COV2.S vaccination and SARS-CoV-2 variants. The CDR3 is made up of 17 amino acids. Germline CDR1 reads MNHEY; CDR2 reads SMNVEV (reference sequence). The ends were cut back, 7 bases at V and 7 bases at J, with 28 bases in the middle.

The specimen was peripheral blood, collected in a trial of Ad26.COV2.S vaccine versus placebo. The genes are TRBV27 and TRBJ1-2; D may be TRBD1 (5 bases). This TCR was sampled from a person between 18 and 65 years old who received the Ad26.COV2.S COVID-19 vaccine or a placebo. The CDR3, as DNA: TGTGCCAGCACCGGCGGGGCGGCAGGGCTACTTTATGGTGGCTACACCTTC. Its protein is CASTGGAAGLLYGGYTF.